The sequence of this T cell receptor (beta chain) was determined in a study of CD8+CD57+ T cells in acquired aplastic anemia. Study-wide background: Sorted CD4+ and CD8+ cells yielded DNA averaging approximately 3.5 ug. Findings and caveats of the study: Researchers report that fewer than 30 CD8+ CDR3 sequences appeared in both patients and controls. CD8+ Simpson's diversity showed no significant patient-control difference.

Genomic DNA served as template for TCR beta VDJ and CDR3 profiling. TCRdb reprocessed the reads via MiXCR and lists one record per CDR3 protein. The top ten hold roughly 1.3% of the sample, which has over 250,000 distinct CDR3 sequences, roughly 53% seen once. Those patients picked for sequencing had displayed CD8+CD57+ cell expansion on flow cytometry. No therapy had been given to the patients at the time of blood sampling. About this clonotype itself: Antigen specificity is unknown.

This CDR3 is 13 amino acids long. V lost 7 bases and J lost 8; bases outside the gene matches: 7. The V gene's germline CDR1 is KGHDR and CDR2 SFDVKD. This TCR came from a human donor with aplastic anemia. The chain recombines TRBV24-1 with TRBJ1-2, with 9 positions matching TRBD1. Source material: sorted CD4+, CD8+, or CD8+CD57+ T cells (not recorded which) from PBMCs. Here the CDR3 reads CATSTQGAWGYTF. The CDR3 DNA follows: TGTGCCACCAGCACACAGGGGGCGTGGGGCTACACCTTC.